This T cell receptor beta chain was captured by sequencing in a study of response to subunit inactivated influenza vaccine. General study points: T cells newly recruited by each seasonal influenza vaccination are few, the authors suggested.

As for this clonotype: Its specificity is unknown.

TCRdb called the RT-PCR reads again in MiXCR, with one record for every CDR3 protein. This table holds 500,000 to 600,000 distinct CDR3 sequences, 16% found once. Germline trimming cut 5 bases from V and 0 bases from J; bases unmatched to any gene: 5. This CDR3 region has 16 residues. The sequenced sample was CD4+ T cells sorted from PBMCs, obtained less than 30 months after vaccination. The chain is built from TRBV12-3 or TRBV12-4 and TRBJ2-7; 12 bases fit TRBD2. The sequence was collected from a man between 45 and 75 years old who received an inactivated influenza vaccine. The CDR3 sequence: CASSPWTSGASYEQYF. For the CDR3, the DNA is TGTGCCAGCAGTCCCTGGACTAGCGGGGCCTCCTACGAGCAGTACTTC.